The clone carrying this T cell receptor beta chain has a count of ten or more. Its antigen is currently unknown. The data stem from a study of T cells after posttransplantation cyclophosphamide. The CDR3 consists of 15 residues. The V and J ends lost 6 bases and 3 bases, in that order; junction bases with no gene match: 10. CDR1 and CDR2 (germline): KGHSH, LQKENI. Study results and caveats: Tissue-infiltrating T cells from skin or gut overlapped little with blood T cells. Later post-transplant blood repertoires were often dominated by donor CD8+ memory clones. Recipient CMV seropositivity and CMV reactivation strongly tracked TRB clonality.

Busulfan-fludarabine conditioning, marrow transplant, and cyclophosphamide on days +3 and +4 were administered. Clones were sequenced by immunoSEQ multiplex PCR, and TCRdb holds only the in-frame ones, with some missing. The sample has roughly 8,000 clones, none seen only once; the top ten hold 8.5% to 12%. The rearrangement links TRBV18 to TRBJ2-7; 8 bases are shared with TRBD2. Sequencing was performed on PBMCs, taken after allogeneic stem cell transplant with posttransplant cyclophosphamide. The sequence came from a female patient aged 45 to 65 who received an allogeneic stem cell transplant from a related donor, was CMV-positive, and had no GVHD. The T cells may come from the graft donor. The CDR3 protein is CASSSLAGAIYEQYF. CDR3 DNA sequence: TGTGCCAGCTCGTCTCTAGCGGGTGCCATCTACGAGCAGTACTTC. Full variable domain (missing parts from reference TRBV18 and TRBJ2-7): NAGVMQNPRHLVRRRGQEARLRCSPMKGHSHVYWYRQLPEEGLKFMVYLQKENIIDESGMPKERFSAEFPKEGPSILRIQQVVRGDSAAYFCASSSLAGAIYEQYFGPGTRLTVT.